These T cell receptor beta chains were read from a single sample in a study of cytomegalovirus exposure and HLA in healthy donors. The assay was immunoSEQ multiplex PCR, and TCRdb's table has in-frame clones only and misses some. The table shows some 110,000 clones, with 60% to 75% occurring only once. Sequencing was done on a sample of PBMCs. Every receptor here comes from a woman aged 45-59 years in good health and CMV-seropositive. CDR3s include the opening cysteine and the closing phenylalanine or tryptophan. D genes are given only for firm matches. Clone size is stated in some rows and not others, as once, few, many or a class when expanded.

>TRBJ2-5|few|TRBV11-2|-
CASSLEGAPAGTQYF
TGTGCCAGCAGCTTAGAGGGAGCGCCCGCCGGGACCCAGTACTTC
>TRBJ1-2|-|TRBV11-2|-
CASRIQGYGYTF
TGTGCCAGCAGGATACAGGGCTATGGCTACACCTTC
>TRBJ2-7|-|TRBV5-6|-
CASSPPRSYEQYF
TGTGCCAGCAGCCCCCCTAGGTCCTACGAGCAGTACTTC
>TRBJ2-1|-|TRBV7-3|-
CASSLDSNEQFF
TGTGCCAGCAGCTTAGATAGCAATGAGCAGTTCTTC
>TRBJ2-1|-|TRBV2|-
CASSVFYEQFF
TGTGCCAGCAGTGTTTTCTATGAGCAGTTCTTC
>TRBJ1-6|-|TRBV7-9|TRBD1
CASSSRTGGRNSPLHF
TGTGCCAGCAGCTCTCGGACAGGGGGCCGTAATTCACCCCTCCACTTT
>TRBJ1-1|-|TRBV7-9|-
CASSLSGGAGNTEAFF
TGTGCCAGCAGCTTATCCGGAGGGGCGGGTAACACTGAAGCTTTCTTT
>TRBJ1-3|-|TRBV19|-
CASRIGSGNTIYF
TGTGCCAGTAGGATCGGCTCTGGAAACACCATATATTTT
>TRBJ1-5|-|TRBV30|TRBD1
CSRGVGWSNQPQHF
TGTTCCAGGGGGGTCGGGTGGAGCAATCAGCCCCAGCATTTT
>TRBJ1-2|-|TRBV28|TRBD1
CASSLWGTGAYGYTF
TGTGCCAGCAGTTTATGGGGGACAGGGGCCTATGGCTACACCTTC
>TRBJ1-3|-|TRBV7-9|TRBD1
CASSSLGQPTGNTIYF
TGTGCCAGCAGCTCCCTGGGACAGCCCACTGGAAACACCATATATTTT
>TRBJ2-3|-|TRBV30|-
CAWSVPSVPDTQYF
TGTGCCTGGAGTGTACCTAGCGTCCCAGATACGCAGTATTTT
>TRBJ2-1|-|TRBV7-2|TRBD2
CASSLSAGGREQFF
TGTGCCAGCAGCTTATCAGCGGGGGGGCGGGAGCAGTTCTTC
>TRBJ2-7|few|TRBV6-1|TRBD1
CASRLAGTGIHEQYF
TGTGCCAGCAGGTTGGCCGGGACAGGGATCCACGAGCAGTACTTC
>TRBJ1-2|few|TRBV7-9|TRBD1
CASSLGTGGSDGYTF
TGTGCCAGCAGCTTAGGGACAGGGGGGTCGGATGGCTACACCTTC
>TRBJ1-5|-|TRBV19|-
CASSIDPNRNQPQHF
TGTGCCAGTAGCATCGACCCGAACAGAAATCAGCCCCAGCATTTT
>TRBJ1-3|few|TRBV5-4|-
CASSFWGPGNTIYF
TGTGCCAGCAGCTTTTGGGGGCCTGGAAACACCATATATTTT
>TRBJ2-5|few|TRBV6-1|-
CASPDRLRGETQYF
TGTGCCAGCCCTGACAGGCTACGTGGAGAGACCCAGTACTTC
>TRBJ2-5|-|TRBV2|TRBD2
CASNIQAGGLQTQYF
TGTGCCAGCAACATTCAAGCGGGGGGTCTCCAGACCCAGTACTTC
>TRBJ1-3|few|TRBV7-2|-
CASSLSIQTGSYSGNTIYF
TGTGCCAGCAGCTTATCGATCCAAACCGGGTCCTACTCTGGAAACACCATATATTTT
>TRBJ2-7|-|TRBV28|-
CASSSNRAAGFSEQYF
TGTGCCAGCAGTTCCAACCGAGCAGCAGGGTTCAGCGAGCAGTACTTC
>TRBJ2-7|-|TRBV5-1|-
CASSLAGVGDSYEQYF
TGCGCCAGCAGCTTGGCCGGGGTAGGTGATTCCTACGAGCAGTACTTC
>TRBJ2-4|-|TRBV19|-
CASSSTTRGKNIQYF
TGTGCCAGTAGTTCTACGACCCGGGGAAAAAACATTCAGTACTTC
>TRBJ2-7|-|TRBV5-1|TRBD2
CASSLEGGLAVYEQYF
TGCGCCAGCAGCTTGGAAGGGGGACTAGCTGTTTACGAGCAGTACTTC
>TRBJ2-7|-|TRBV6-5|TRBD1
CASSYRDRGYEQYF
TGTGCCAGCAGTTACCGGGACAGGGGATACGAGCAGTACTTC
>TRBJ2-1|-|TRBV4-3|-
CASSQDLGLALRNEQFF
TGCGCCAGCAGCCAAGATCTTGGGCTAGCGTTAAGGAATGAGCAGTTCTTC
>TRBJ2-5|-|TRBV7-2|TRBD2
CASSSRWGGGQTQYF
TGTGCCAGCAGCTCTCGGTGGGGGGGAGGGCAGACCCAGTACTTC
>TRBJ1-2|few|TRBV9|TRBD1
CASSVGQGRGGYGYTF
TGTGCCAGCAGCGTAGGACAGGGACGAGGTGGCTATGGCTACACCTTC
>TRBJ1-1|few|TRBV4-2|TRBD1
CASSQRGQTYTEAFF
TGTGCCAGCAGCCAGAGGGGACAGACTTACACTGAAGCTTTCTTT
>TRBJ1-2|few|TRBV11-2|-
CASINPTRDNYGYTF
TGTGCCAGCATCAACCCGACACGTGATAACTATGGCTACACCTTC
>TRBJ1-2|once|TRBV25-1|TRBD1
CASSENRGGGYTF
TGTGCCAGCAGTGAAAACAGGGGGGGTGGCTACACCTTC
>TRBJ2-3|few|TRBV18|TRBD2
CASSPGGSGGSTDTQYF
TGTGCCAGCTCACCAGGAGGTAGCGGGGGTTCGACAGATACGCAGTATTTT
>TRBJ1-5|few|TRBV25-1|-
CASSVQGNQPQHF
TGTGCCAGCAGTGTTCAGGGAAATCAGCCCCAGCATTTT
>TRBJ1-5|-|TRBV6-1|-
CASSERRAIQGPEPQHF
TGTGCCAGCAGTGAAAGAAGGGCGATACAGGGTCCAGAGCCCCAGCATTTT
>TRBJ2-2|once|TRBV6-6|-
CASSGLTGRGTGELFF
TGTGCCAGCAGTGGACTTACTGGACGGGGCACCGGGGAGCTGTTTTTT
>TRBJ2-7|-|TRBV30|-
CAWSRGISYEQYF
TGTGCCTGGAGTCGGGGGATCTCCTACGAGCAGTACTTC
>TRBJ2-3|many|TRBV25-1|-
CASTFGDTQYF
TGTGCCAGTACTTTTGGAGATACGCAGTATTTT
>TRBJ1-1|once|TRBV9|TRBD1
CASSGTSTGGTEAFF
TGTGCCAGCAGTGGTACATCTACAGGGGGCACTGAAGCTTTCTTT
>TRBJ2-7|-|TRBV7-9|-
CASSSNRDKAYEQYF
TGTGCCAGCAGCTCAAACCGGGACAAAGCCTACGAGCAGTACTTC
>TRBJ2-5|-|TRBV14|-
CASSQVQVRVRETQYF
TGTGCCAGCAGCCAAGTCCAGGTCAGGGTACGAGAGACCCAGTACTTC
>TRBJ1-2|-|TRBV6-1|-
CASSETGQLTWAGYTF
TGTGCCAGCAGTGAAACTGGACAGCTAACCTGGGCTGGCTACACCTTC
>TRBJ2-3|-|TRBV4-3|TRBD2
CASSPVGGGGITDTQYF
TGCGCCAGCAGCCCAGTCGGGGGGGGCGGGATCACAGATACGCAGTATTTT
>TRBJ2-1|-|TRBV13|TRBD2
CASSSRPGLAASSSVGNEQFF
TGTGCCAGCAGCTCAAGACCGGGACTAGCGGCATCCTCTTCCGTGGGGAATGAGCAGTTCTTC
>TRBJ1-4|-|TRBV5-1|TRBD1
CASSLAGTVNLFF
TGCGCCAGCAGCTTGGCCGGGACAGTCAACCTGTTTTTT
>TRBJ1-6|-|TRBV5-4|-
CASSLVQGGGPLHF
TGTGCCAGCAGCTTGGTGCAAGGCGGGGGACCCCTCCACTTT
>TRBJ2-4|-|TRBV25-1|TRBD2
CASSGLSGAAKNIQYF
TGTGCCAGCAGTGGGCTAAGCGGGGCCGCCAAAAACATTCAGTACTTC
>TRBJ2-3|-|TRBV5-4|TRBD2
CASSLGAGADTQYF
TGTGCCAGCAGCTTGGGGGCGGGGGCAGATACGCAGTATTTT
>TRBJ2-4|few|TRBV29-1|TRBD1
CSVGPGQGANIQYF
TGCAGCGTTGGACCCGGACAGGGGGCTAACATTCAGTACTTC
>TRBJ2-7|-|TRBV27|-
CATSSRGASYEQYF
TGTGCCACCTCGTCCCGCGGGGCGTCCTACGAGCAGTACTTC
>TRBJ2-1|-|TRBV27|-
CASKIGGRSNEQFF
TGTGCCAGCAAGATAGGAGGCCGGTCCAATGAGCAGTTCTTC
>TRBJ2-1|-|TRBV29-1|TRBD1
CSVRQGADEQFF
TGCAGCGTGAGACAGGGGGCGGATGAGCAGTTCTTC
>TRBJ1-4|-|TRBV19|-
CASSILGPNGEKLFF
TGTGCCAGTAGTATTTTGGGCCCAAATGGGGAAAAACTGTTTTTT
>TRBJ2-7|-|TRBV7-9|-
CSSSLEGRTSYEQYF
TGTTCCAGCAGCTTAGAAGGGAGGACCTCCTACGAGCAGTACTTC